A selection of T cell receptor beta chains follows, all from one sample in a study of T-cell reconstitution after alpha-beta-depleted transplantation in children. One entry per CDR3 protein, called by TCRdb with MiXCR from the PCR reads. The sample has 700,000 to 950,000 distinct CDR3 sequences, 16% seen once. Sequenced material: PBMCs, mostly from graft donor cells, taken 360 days after TCRalphabeta/CD19-depleted stem cell transplant. The receptors originated from a male patient aged 10-17 years who had a stem cell transplant for acute lymphoblastic leukemia, so the T cells may come from the graft donor. Each CDR3 is given with its conserved first and last residue. D genes are given only for firm matches. Some rows have no size entry. The others give once, few or many, or a class for an expanded clone.

size: few; V: TRBV5-1; J: TRBJ2-2; D: -; DNA: TGCGCCAGCCATCCGGCCCTACCGAACACCGGGGAGCTGTTTTTT; CDR3: CASHPALPNTGELFF
size: -; V: TRBV15; J: TRBJ2-5; D: TRBD1; DNA: TGTGCCACCAGCGCTTCGGGACAGGGAAGGGAGACCCAGTACTTC; CDR3: CATSASGQGRETQYF
size: few; V: TRBV28; J: TRBJ1-5; D: -; DNA: TGTGCCAGCAGTTTCGGGAGAAGCAATCAGCCCCAGCATTTT; CDR3: CASSFGRSNQPQHF
size: few; V: TRBV5-1; J: TRBJ2-7; D: -; DNA: TGCGCCAGCAGCTTATTGGTACCTGGGAGTGACGAGCAGTACTTC; CDR3: CASSLLVPGSDEQYF
size: many; V: TRBV7-8; J: TRBJ2-2; D: -; DNA: TGTGCCAGCAGCTTGAGGGGGAGGGGCACCGGGGAGCTGTTTTTT; CDR3: CASSLRGRGTGELFF
size: -; V: TRBV19; J: TRBJ2-4; D: -; DNA: TGTGCCAGTAGTATGGCCCACTTAACCAAAAACATTCAGTACTTC; CDR3: CASSMAHLTKNIQYF
size: -; V: TRBV10-3; J: TRBJ2-2; D: -; DNA: TGTGCCATCAGTGAAGTTAGCGTGATGTACACCGGGGAGCTGTTTTTT; CDR3: CAISEVSVMYTGELFF
size: -; V: TRBV6-1; J: TRBJ2-1; D: TRBD2; DNA: TGTGCCAGCAGTGTGTCTAGCGGGAGGCAGGGTGGGAATGAGCAGTTCTTC; CDR3: CASSVSSGRQGGNEQFF
size: -; V: TRBV10-3; J: TRBJ1-3; D: -; DNA: TGTGCCATCAGTGTATACCCGCTTGGAAGCTCTGGAAACACCATATATTTT; CDR3: CAISVYPLGSSGNTIYF
size: few; V: TRBV5-1; J: TRBJ1-1; D: -; DNA: TGCGCCAGCAGGGAGAAGAACACTGAAGCTTTCTTT; CDR3: CASREKNTEAFF
size: -; V: TRBV20-1; J: TRBJ2-1; D: TRBD2; DNA: TGCAGTGCTAGCCCCTATCTAGCGGGAGACTACAATGAGCAGTTCTTC; CDR3: CSASPYLAGDYNEQFF
size: few; V: TRBV11-2; J: TRBJ2-7; D: -; DNA: TGTGCCAGCAGCCTCCGGGACAACTTCTACGAGCAGTACTTC; CDR3: CASSLRDNFYEQYF
size: -; V: TRBV18; J: TRBJ2-2; D: -; DNA: TGTGCCAGCTCACCAGAGACCGGGGAGCTGTTTTTT; CDR3: CASSPETGELFF
size: few; V: TRBV2; J: TRBJ2-1; D: TRBD2; DNA: TGTGCCAGCAGGAAAGGACTAGCCCTATACAATGAGCAGTTCTTC; CDR3: CASRKGLALYNEQFF
size: -; V: TRBV27; J: TRBJ2-1; D: -; DNA: TGTGCCAGCATGGAGCTGCTTAGCCGGGACATCAGCAATGAGCAGTTCTTC; CDR3: CASMELLSRDISNEQFF
size: many; V: TRBV2; J: TRBJ2-3; D: -; DNA: TGTGCCAGCAGTGAAGCCCCGGGGTCAGATACGCAGTATTTT; CDR3: CASSEAPGSDTQYF
size: few; V: TRBV18; J: TRBJ1-6; D: -; DNA: TGTGCCAGCTCACCAGAGGTGACTTGGGCCCTCCACTTT; CDR3: CASSPEVTWALHF
size: many; V: TRBV12-3/TRBV12-4; J: TRBJ2-1; D: TRBD2; DNA: TGTGCCAGCAGTTCCCTAGCGGGAGCCCCGAATGAGCAGTTCTTC; CDR3: CASSSLAGAPNEQFF
size: -; V: TRBV2; J: TRBJ2-7; D: TRBD1; DNA: TGTGCCAGCAGTAAGGCCAGAGGGGGCGGGCCCTACTCCTACGAGCAGTACTTC; CDR3: CASSKARGGGPYSYEQYF
size: -; V: TRBV12-3/TRBV12-4; J: TRBJ1-2; D: -; DNA: TGTGCCAGCAGTGAGGGACGGTTCTATGGCTACACCTTC; CDR3: CASSEGRFYGYTF
size: many; V: TRBV6-1; J: TRBJ2-2; D: -; DNA: TGTGCCAGCAGTGAAATGGGACTGAACACCGGGGAGCTGTTTTTT; CDR3: CASSEMGLNTGELFF
size: many; V: TRBV12-3/TRBV12-4; J: TRBJ2-1; D: -; DNA: TGTGCCAGCAGTTTAGTCGTTAGGGCAGGTGAGCAGTTCTTC; CDR3: CASSLVVRAGEQFF
size: -; V: TRBV28; J: TRBJ2-3; D: -; DNA: TGTGCCAGCAGTCCCCCCGTCCTTGAAGTTACGCCGACAGATACGCAGTATTTT; CDR3: CASSPPVLEVTPTDTQYF
size: many; V: TRBV4-2; J: TRBJ1-2; D: -; DNA: TGTGCCAGCAGCCAGCTTTTCTCGAGGGGAGGTGGCTACACCTTC; CDR3: CASSQLFSRGGGYTF
size: few; V: TRBV6-5; J: TRBJ1-5; D: -; DNA: TGTGCCAGCAGTTACGACGGACGGGATAATCAGCCCCAGCATTTT; CDR3: CASSYDGRDNQPQHF
size: -; V: TRBV15; J: TRBJ2-6; D: -; DNA: TGTGCCACCAGCAGAGATAAAATTGCTGGGGCCAACGTCCTGACTTTC; CDR3: CATSRDKIAGANVLTF
size: few; V: TRBV15; J: TRBJ2-7; D: TRBD1; DNA: TGTGCCACCAGCAGGGGCAGACAGGGAACAAGAATTTACGAGCAGTACTTC; CDR3: CATSRGRQGTRIYEQYF
size: -; V: TRBV29-1; J: TRBJ1-1; D: TRBD1; DNA: TGCAGCGTTGAAGGGGGACAGGGTTTTGCTTTCTTT; CDR3: CSVEGGQGFAFF